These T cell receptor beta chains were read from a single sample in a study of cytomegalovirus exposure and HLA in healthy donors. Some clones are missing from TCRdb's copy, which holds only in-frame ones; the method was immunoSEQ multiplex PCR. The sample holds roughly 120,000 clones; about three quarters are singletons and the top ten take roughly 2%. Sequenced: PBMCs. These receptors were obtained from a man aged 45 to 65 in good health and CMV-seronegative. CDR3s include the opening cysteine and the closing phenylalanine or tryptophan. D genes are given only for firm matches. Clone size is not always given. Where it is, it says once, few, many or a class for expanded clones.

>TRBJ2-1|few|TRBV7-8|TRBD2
CASRLKRLAGHNEQFF
TGTGCCAGCAGACTTAAGCGACTAGCGGGGCACAATGAGCAGTTCTTC
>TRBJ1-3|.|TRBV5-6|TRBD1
CASSGDRVTKDTIYF
TGTGCCAGCAGCGGCGACAGGGTCACTAAAGACACCATATATTTT
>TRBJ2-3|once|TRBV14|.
CASSQTRGRTDTQYF
TGTGCCAGCAGCCAGACAAGGGGCCGAACAGATACGCAGTATTTT
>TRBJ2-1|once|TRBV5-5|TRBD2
CASSTRGGGYNEQFF
TGTGCCAGCAGCACCCGCGGGGGGGGCTACAATGAGCAGTTCTTC
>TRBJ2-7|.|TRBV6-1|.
CASGGSDPYEQYF
TGTGCCAGCGGGGGGAGTGATCCCTACGAGCAGTACTTC
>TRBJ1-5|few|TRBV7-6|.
CASSLEVGPNQPQHF
TGTGCCAGCAGCTTAGAGGTGGGGCCCAATCAGCCCCAGCATTTT
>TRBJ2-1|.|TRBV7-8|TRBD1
CASSQGDAEQFF
TGTGCCAGCTCCCAGGGGGATGCTGAGCAGTTCTTC
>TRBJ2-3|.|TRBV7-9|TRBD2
CASSFWKRAAAGGIDTQYF
TGTGCCAGCAGCTTTTGGAAAAGGGCTGCTGCGGGGGGGATAGATACGCAGTATTTT
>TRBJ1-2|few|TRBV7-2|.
CASSSGGPTNYGYTF
TGTGCCAGCAGCTCTGGCGGGCCTACTAACTATGGCTACACCTTC
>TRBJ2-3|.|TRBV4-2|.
CASSQGFVLGARNEPSTDTQYF
TGTGCCAGCAGCCAAGGCTTTGTGCTAGGCGCCCGGAACGAACCTAGCACAGATACGCAGTATTTT
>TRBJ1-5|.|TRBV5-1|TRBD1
CASSLEGAHQPQHF
TGCGCCAGCAGCTTGGAGGGGGCACATCAGCCCCAGCATTTT
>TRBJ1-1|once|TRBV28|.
CASSPFAGDGTEAFF
TGTGCCAGCAGCCCTTTCGCGGGGGACGGCACTGAAGCTTTCTTT
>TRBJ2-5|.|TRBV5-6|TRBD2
CASSSSGGPGETQYF
TGTGCCAGCAGCTCGAGCGGGGGGCCCGGAGAGACCCAGTACTTC
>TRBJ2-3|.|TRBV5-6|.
CASSPGRRASGTQYF
TGTGCCAGCAGCCCTGGCCGCAGGGCCTCAGGTACGCAGTATTTT